This T cell receptor beta chain was recovered during a study of OX40 agonist ivuxolimab in advanced cancers. Background on the study: Each patient was given ivuxolimab into a vein every 2 weeks, at 0.01 to 10 mg/kg.

V dropped 3 bases and J dropped 1 base, with 13 bases sitting between them. The CDR3 is 15 residues long. Looked up from germline, CDR1 is SEHNR and CDR2 is FQNEAQ (reference sequence). It was autoimmune disease history or systemic immunosuppression that excluded patients. Repertoires were generated with immunoSEQ multiplex PCR, while TCRdb's copy carries only in-frame clones and drops some. This table has tens of thousands of clones, 81% appearing once. This receptor was taken from an adult with an advanced solid tumor such as melanoma, head and neck, liver or kidney cancer. V is TRBV7-9 and J is TRBJ2-7, with D perhaps TRBD2 (7 bases). The sample consisted of CD4+ or CD8+ T cells sorted from blood, taken in a trial of the OX40 agonist ivuxolimab. CDR3 amino acids: CASSFGRGPSYEQYF. CDR3 in DNA: TGTGCCAGCAGCTTCGGGCGGGGGCCGTCCTACGAGCAGTACTTC.